The entry below gives a single T cell receptor (beta chain) sequence along with its context. As yet, its antigen is unknown. The sample holds other DNA sequences that translate to the same CDR3. These data belong to a study of beta chain features in type 1 diabetes. Study details: All samples together contributed 90 million to 110 million sorted cells for examination.

Investigators reverse transcribed all isolated RNA, so they sequenced expressed TCRB transcripts. Using immunoSEQ multiplex PCR, the repertoire was profiled, and TCRdb retains in-frame clones only, with some absent. The table lists under 300,000 clones, 8% of them singletons, with more than 1% in the top ten. V was trimmed by 4 bases and J by 3 bases, leaving 9 bases between them. Looked up from germline, CDR1 is SGHTA and CDR2 is FQGTGA. The CDR3 is 13 residues long. Whole-study results and caveats: Among type 1 diabetes patients, VDJ junctions had fewer insertions and more deletions. Shorter templates may be favored by PCR, equally so in patients and controls.

The chain links TRBV7-3 to TRBJ1-1, with D unresolved. This receptor was identified in a woman younger than 35 in good health. The source material was central memory CD4+ T cells from blood. The CDR3: CASSSNSDTEAFF. DNA of the CDR3: TGTGCCAGCAGCTCGAACAGTGACACTGAAGCTTTCTTT.